This T cell receptor beta chain was found in a study of blood T cell repertoires in COVID-19 (TCRdb year 2020). General notes on the study: Collaborator samples came from the United States, Italy and Spain and covered acute and convalescent phases of COVID-19. Where available, HLA class I and class II types were taken from metadata supplied by the sample provider and were not determined by assay-based typing. The prospective study material was composed of cDNA or gDNA derived from T cells, B-cell-depleted T cells, or PBMCs. The repertoires were released in a freely available public database intended as a resource for research on the immune response to SARS-CoV-2. Sample metadata almost always included a de-identified subject ID, COVID-19 status, age in years and sex. The dataset comprised deeply sampled blood TCRbeta repertoires from subjects exposed to, actively infected with, or recovered from COVID-19. Samples were obtained from the ongoing ImmuneRACE study (first 160 participants) and from 1,254 subjects provided by 6 global collaborators. Overall study results and their limits: How much clinical and demographic metadata was included differed by source and by participant, and the metadata was provided uncurated.

The immunoSEQ Assay, a bias-controlled multiplex PCR, was used to amplify TCRbeta CDR3 regions from genomic DNA. In the authors' own workflow: Within the assay, amplification of reference gene primers was used to estimate how many nucleated cells each sample contained. Sequence reads were collapsed and filtered to measure the absolute abundance of every unique TCRbeta CDR3 rearrangement. For each sample, productive Simpson clonality was calculated as the square root of Simpson's diversity index across productive rearrangements. In TCRdb, the immuneACCESS table is reduced to in-frame sequences with V and J assigned. These tables do not hold every clone; where another copy was compared, an unresolved V gene accounts for under half, and the others remain unexplained. D and trimming were read from the DNA, whereas the V and J calls and clone size are those reported in that table. The sample table holds about 130,000 clones, of which nearly 70% were seen once. Over 1.5% of the sample goes to the ten largest clones.

This clone has a single count. Its antigen is not yet known. Per-base qualities were not stored, and no clone one base away is much larger. Collaborating institutions collected whole blood in K2EDTA tubes following their own protocols. For TCRbeta analysis, collaborators shipped samples in one of three forms: frozen whole blood, isolated PBMCs, or DNA extracted from either of those sample types. For CDR1 and CDR2, the germline V gene (reference sequence) lists LGHDT and YNNKEL. The CDR3 sequence holds 14 residues, the cysteine and phenylalanine included. Only the CDR3 DNA is retained, 42 bases long and in frame from the first base. The junction shows trimming of 1 base on V and 8 bases on J, plus 12 bases between the germline ends.

The V and J genes are TRBV3-1 (or the pseudogene TRBV3-2) and TRBJ2-4, with a weak D call of TRBD2 (5 bases match). The specimen sequenced was peripheral blood. The sequence was collected from a woman between 70 and 85 years old with acute or convalescent COVID-19. For the CDR3, the sequence is CASSQVGREDIQYF. At the DNA level, the sequence is TGTGCCAGCAGCCAAGTGGGGAGAGAGGACATTCAGTACTTC.